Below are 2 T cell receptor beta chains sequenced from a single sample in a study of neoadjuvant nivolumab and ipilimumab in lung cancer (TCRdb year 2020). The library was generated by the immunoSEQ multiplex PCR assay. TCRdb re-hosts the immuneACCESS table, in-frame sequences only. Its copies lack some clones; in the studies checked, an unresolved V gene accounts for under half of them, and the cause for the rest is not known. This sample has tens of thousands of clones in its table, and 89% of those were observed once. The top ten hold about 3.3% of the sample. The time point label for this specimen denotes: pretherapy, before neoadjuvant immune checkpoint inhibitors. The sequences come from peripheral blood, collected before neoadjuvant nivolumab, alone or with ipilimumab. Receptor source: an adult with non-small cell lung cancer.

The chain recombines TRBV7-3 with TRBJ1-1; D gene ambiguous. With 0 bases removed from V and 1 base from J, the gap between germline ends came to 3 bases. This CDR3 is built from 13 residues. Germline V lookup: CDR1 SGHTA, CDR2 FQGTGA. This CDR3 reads CASSLTQNTEAFF. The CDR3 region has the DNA TGTGCCAGCAGCTTAACACAGAACACTGAAGCTTTCTTT.

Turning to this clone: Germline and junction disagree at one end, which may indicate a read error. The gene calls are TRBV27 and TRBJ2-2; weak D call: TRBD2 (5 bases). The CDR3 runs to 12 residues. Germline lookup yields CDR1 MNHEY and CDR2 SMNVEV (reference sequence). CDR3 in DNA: TGTGCCAGCAGTTTACGGACCGGGAAGCTGTTTTTT. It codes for CASSLRTGKLFF.